Below, 17 T cell receptor beta chains from the same sample are listed, as sequenced in a study of OX40 agonist ivuxolimab in advanced cancers. The method was immunoSEQ multiplex PCR; TCRdb's version includes in-frame clones alone and lacks a portion of them. Of more than 80,000 clones listed, under 95% were seen once; the top ten hold roughly 8.9%. The sequencing here drew on CD4+ or CD8+ T cells sorted from blood, taken in a trial of the OX40 agonist ivuxolimab. The receptors were gathered from an adult with an advanced solid tumor such as melanoma, head and neck, liver or kidney cancer.

The chain combines TRBV7-3 with TRBJ2-7; D is unclear. This CDR3 has 13 amino acids. V dropped 3 bases and J dropped 6 bases, with 12 bases sitting between them. Germline CDR1 and CDR2: SGHTA and FQGTGA. CDR3 nucleotides: TGTGCCAGCAGCTTGGGGTCCTTCGGCGAGCAGTACTTC. Translating gives CASSLGSFGEQYF.

The CDR3 DNA is TGTGCCAGCAGCTCGACGGATTTTAATTCACCCCTCCACTTT. Protein product: CASSSTDFNSPLHF. The chain uses TRBV7-9 and TRBJ1-6; no firm D call. V was clipped by 4 bases and J by 6 bases, with 10 bases between them. The CDR3 runs 14 residues. Germline V gene data show CDR1 as SEHNR and CDR2 as FQNEAQ (reference sequence).

The chain has TRBV6-5 and TRBJ1-5; D unresolved. V lost 6 bases, J lost 6 bases, and 15 bases lay in between. The germline gives CDR1 MNHEY, CDR2 SVGAGI. The CDR3 sequence is 14 residues long. The CDR3 region is CASRPGGVSQPQHF. In nucleotides, the CDR3 is TGTGCCAGCAGGCCTGGTGGGGTCAGTCAGCCCCAGCATTTT.

This clone was detected only once. The V call is TRBV5-5, the J call TRBJ2-1; D uncertain. CDR1 is SGHKS and CDR2 is YYEKEE in the germline V gene (reference sequence). This CDR3 comprises 14 residues. With 0 bases removed from V and 10 bases from J, the gap between germline ends came to 14 bases. The CDR3 spells CASSLAGRAAEQFF. DNA for the CDR3: TGTGCCAGCAGCTTGGCAGGTCGGGCGGCGGAGCAGTTCTTC. The full variable domain, rest sourced from reference TRBV5-5 and TRBJ2-1, is DAGVTQSPTHLIKTRGQQVTLRCSPISGHKSVSWYQQVLGQGPQFIFQYYEKEERGRGNFPDRFSARQFPNYSSELNVNALLLGDSALYLCASSLAGRAAEQFFGPGTRLTVL.

The V and J genes are TRBV4-3 and TRBJ2-5, with 13 bases lining up with TRBD2. V shed 8 bases and J 3 bases; nucleotides not matched to a gene: 6. Germline CDR1 LGHNA, CDR2 YSLEER. The CDR3 runs to 15 residues. CDR3 residues: CASRAGLAGKETQYF. DNA for the CDR3: TGCGCCAGCCGCGCGGGACTAGCGGGGAAAGAGACCCAGTACTTC.

The chain recombines TRBV6-4 with TRBJ2-1; 8 positions match TRBD2. The CDR3 is made up of 14 amino acids. Germline-derived CDR1 and CDR2 are MRHNA and SNTAGT. V lost 5 bases, J lost 2 bases, and 2 bases stayed unmatched. The CDR3 sequence: CASSHGGAYNEQFF. Here the CDR3 DNA reads TGTGCCAGCAGTCACGGGGGGGCCTACAATGAGCAGTTCTTC.

V gene TRBV30 combines with J gene TRBJ2-1; 9 bases are shared with TRBD1. The J segment lost 3 bases and the V segment lost 5 bases, leaving 2 bases of the junction unmatched. Per germline, CDR1 GTSNPN and CDR2 SVGIG (reference sequence). This CDR3 comprises 13 residues. This CDR3 is CAWGTGYYNEQFF. CDR3 nucleotide sequence: TGTGCCTGGGGGACAGGGTACTACAATGAGCAGTTCTTC.

This clone was seen only a few times. V and J are TRBV19 and TRBJ1-1; 8 bases align to TRBD1. The length of the CDR3 is 12 residues. J lost 6 bases, V lost 7 bases, and 4 bases had no gene match. CDR1 is LNHDA and CDR2 is SQIVND in the germline V gene (reference sequence). The CDR3 protein is CASNLDRAEAFF. CDR3 nucleotide sequence: TGTGCCAGTAACCTGGACAGGGCTGAAGCTTTCTTT.

The genes are TRBV9 and TRBJ2-5; 8 positions match TRBD1. The J call may be wrong; the DNA end is better matched by TRBJ2-7. The germline V gene encodes CDR1 SGDLS and CDR2 YYNGEE. The CDR3 covers 13 residues. In nucleotides, the CDR3 is TGTGCCAGCAGCCCAGGGGGCTTCGACGAGCAGTACTTC. This gives the protein CASSPGGFDEQYF.

This clone was detected only once. The V gene is TRBV13, the J gene TRBJ2-4; perhaps TRBD1 as D (6 bases). CDR3 length: 16 amino acids. The ends were cut back, 5 bases at V and 0 bases at J, with 14 bases in the middle. CDR1 is PRHDT, CDR2 FYEKMQ, per germline (reference sequence). The CDR3 region is CASSDHRDTAKNIQYF. The CDR3, as DNA: TGTGCCAGCAGCGACCACCGGGACACAGCCAAAAACATTCAGTACTTC.

The rearrangement joins TRBV13 to TRBJ1-2, with TRBD1 as a possible D gene (5 bases). V dropped 5 bases and J dropped 0 bases, with 10 bases sitting between them. This CDR3 region has 14 residues. The germline V gene encodes CDR1 PRHDT and CDR2 FYEKMQ (reference sequence). CDR3 residues: CASSPPGANYGYTF. CDR3 nucleotide sequence: TGTGCCAGCAGCCCCCCGGGGGCTAACTATGGCTACACCTTC.

The V call is TRBV6-5, the J call TRBJ1-2, with unresolved D. Trimming cost V 0 bases and J 3 bases, with 11 bases left between them. The CDR3 is made up of 15 amino acids. From germline, CDR1 is MNHEY and CDR2 SVGAGI. CDR3 sequence (DNA): TGTGCCAGCAGTTACTCCTCAATGGGTTACTATGGCTACACCTTC. It is translated as CASSYSSMGYYGYTF.

This chain joins TRBV15 and TRBJ1-1, with 7 positions matching TRBD1. With V trimmed by 11 bases and J by 5 bases, 11 bases remained unmatched. CDR1 LNHNV and CDR2 YYDKDF come from the germline V gene (reference sequence). The CDR3 has 13 residues. CDR3 sequence (DNA): TGTGCCGTCCAGAGGGCAGGGGGAACTGAAGCTTTCTTT. Its translation is CAVQRAGGTEAFF.

The chain employs TRBV28 and TRBJ1-2; 11 positions agree with TRBD1. Germline V gene sequence: CDR1 MDHEN, CDR2 SYDVKM. This CDR3 region has 18 residues. V trimming: 5 bases; J trimming: 4 bases; junction bases outside the gene matches: 15. Here the CDR3 DNA reads TGTGCCAGCAGTCCGATCGGGACAGGGGGTTATCGTAGCTATGGCTACACCTTC. This encodes CASSPIGTGGYRSYGYTF.

The rearrangement uses TRBV21-1 and TRBJ2-1; the table gives TRBD2 as D, unverified against the DNA. TRBV21-1 is deemed a pseudogene. This CDR3 is 16 amino acids long. CDR3 region: CASSKSGEGRDNEQFF. The CDR3 DNA reads as TGTGCCAGCAGCAAAAGCGGGGAGGGTCGGGACAATGAGCAGTTCTTC.

The chain has TRBV29-1 and TRBJ2-4, with 7 bases fitting TRBD2. With V trimmed by 4 bases and J by 0 bases, 6 bases remained unmatched. This CDR3 is 15 amino acids long. Germline V CDR1 and CDR2: SQVTM, ANQGSEA. The DNA of the CDR3 is TGCAGCGTTGTGGGGGGGAATGTAGCCAAAAACATTCAGTACTTC. As protein: CSVVGGNVAKNIQYF. The entire variable domain, with the rest obtained from reference TRBV29-1 and TRBJ2-4, is as follows: SAVISQKPSRDICQRGTSLTIQCQVDSQVTMMFWYRQQPGQSLTLIATANQGSEATYESGFVIDKFPISRPNLTFSTLTVSNMSPEDSSIYLCSVVGGNVAKNIQYFGAGTRLSVL.

The chain combines TRBV27 with TRBJ2-5; 9 bases align to TRBD1. This CDR3 is 17 amino acids long. CDR1 is MNHEY, CDR2 SMNVEV, per germline (reference sequence). V gave up 6 bases and J gave up 3 bases; unmatched junction bases: 14. The CDR3 region has the DNA TGTGCCAGCAGCCCCTATTACCGGACAGGGGCCGAAGAGACCCAGTACTTC. It yields the protein CASSPYYRTGAEETQYF.